This T cell receptor beta chain was sequenced for a study of CD8 T cells in Susac syndrome. Study context: When blood was drawn, the patients with Susac syndrome were therapy-naive, on corticosteroids, or on intravenous immunoglobulin alone.

Germline loops: CDR1 LNHDA, CDR2 SQIVND (reference sequence). V gave up 6 bases and J gave up 4 bases, with 15 bases separating them. The CDR3 length is 14 residues. The RNA, about 0.45 to 1 ug, was put through reverse transcription using random hexamers. MiXCR was run by TCRdb on the immunoSEQ multiplex PCR reads, yielding one entry per CDR3 protein. Of about 94,000 distinct CDR3 sequences listed, just under 95% are singletons. The sample was CD4+ T cells from PBMCs. The J gene is TRBJ2-5, the V gene TRBV19; possible D gene TRBD2, 6 bases. The origin of this receptor is a human donor with Susac syndrome. This CDR3 is CASSRGVGGETQYF. The CDR3, as DNA: TGTGCCAGTAGCCGCGGGGTCGGGGGAGAGACCCAGTACTTC.